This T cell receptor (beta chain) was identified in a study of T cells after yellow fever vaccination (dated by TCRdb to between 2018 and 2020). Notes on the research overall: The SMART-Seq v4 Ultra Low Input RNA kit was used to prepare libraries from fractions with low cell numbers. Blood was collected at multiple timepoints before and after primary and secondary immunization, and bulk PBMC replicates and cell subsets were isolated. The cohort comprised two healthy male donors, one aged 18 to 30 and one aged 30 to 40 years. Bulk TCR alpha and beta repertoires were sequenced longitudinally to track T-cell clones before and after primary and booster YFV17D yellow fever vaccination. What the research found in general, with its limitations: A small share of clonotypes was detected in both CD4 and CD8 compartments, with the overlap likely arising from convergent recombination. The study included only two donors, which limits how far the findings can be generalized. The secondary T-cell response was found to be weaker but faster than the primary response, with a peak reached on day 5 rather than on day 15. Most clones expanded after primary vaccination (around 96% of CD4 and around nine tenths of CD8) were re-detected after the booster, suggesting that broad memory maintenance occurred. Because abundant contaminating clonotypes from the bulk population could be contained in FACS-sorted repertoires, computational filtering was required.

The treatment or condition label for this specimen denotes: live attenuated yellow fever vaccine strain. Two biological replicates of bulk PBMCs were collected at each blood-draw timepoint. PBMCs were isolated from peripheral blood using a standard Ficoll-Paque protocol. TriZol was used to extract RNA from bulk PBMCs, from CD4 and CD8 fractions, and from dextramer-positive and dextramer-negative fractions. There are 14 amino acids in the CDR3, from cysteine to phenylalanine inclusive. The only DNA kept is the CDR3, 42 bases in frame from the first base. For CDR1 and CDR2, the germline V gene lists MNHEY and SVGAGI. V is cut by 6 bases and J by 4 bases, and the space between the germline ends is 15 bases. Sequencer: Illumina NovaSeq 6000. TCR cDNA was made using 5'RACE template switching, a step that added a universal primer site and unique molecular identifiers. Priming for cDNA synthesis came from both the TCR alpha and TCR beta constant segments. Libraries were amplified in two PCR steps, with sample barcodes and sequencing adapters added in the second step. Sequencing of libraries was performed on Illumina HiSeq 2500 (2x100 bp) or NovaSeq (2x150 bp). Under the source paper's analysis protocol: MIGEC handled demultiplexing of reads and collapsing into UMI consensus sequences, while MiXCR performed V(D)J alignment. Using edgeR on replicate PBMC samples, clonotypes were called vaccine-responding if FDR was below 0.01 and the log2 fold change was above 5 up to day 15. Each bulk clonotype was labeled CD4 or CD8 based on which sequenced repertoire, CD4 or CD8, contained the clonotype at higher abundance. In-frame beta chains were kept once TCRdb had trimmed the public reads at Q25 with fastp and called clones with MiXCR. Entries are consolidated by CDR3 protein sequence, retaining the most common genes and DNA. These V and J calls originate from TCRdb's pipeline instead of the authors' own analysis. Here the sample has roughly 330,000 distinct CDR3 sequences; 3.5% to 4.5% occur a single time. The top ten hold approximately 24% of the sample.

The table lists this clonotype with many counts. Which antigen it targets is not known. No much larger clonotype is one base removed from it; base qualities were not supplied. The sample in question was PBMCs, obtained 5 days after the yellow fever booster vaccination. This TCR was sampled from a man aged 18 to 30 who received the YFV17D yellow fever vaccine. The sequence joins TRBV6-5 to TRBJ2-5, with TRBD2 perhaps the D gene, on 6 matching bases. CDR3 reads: CASRQRRGRETQYF. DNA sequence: TGTGCCAGCAGGCAAAGGAGGGGCCGAGAGACCCAGTACTTC.